Many counts were recorded for the clone carrying this TCR beta chain. Its antigen is unidentified. Other autoimmune diseases, uncontrolled infections, pregnancy and lactation each led to patient exclusion. The record originates from a study of Graves' ophthalmopathy and Graves' hyperthyroidism. Germline V gene sequence: CDR1 SGHTA, CDR2 FQGTGA. Trimming stripped 1 base from V and 9 bases from J, with 10 bases between. The CDR3 extends over 13 amino acids. Notes on the study in general: Blood also carried most expanded thyroid clonotypes exceeding 0.001 frequency.

RNA transcripts served as template for amplifying TCR beta CDR3 sequences. First-round RT-PCR used HTBI primers; second-round multiplex PCR followed. Each CDR3 protein is one row after TCRdb ran MiXCR on the multiplex PCR reads. Of 200,000 to 250,000 distinct CDR3 sequences listed, approximately 21% were seen once; the top ten hold roughly 40%. The genes are TRBV7-3 and TRBJ1-5; a possible D gene is TRBD1 (6 bases). The TCR sequence derives from a woman between 50 and 59 years old with Graves' ophthalmopathy. Sequenced input: peripheral blood. CDR3 region: CASSLRGGSPQHF. The DNA for the CDR3 is TGTGCCAGCAGCTTAAGGGGGGGCTCGCCCCAGCATTTT.